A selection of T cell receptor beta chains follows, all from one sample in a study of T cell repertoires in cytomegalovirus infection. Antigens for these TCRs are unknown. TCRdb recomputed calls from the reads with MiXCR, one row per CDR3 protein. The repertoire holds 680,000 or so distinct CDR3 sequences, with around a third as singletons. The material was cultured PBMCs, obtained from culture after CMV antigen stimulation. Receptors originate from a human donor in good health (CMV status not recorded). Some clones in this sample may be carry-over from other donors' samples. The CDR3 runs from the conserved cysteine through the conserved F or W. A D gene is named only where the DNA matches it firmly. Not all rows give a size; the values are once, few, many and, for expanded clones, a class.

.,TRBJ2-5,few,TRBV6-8,TGTGCCAGCCGCAGCCAAGAGACCCAGTACTTC,CASRSQETQYF
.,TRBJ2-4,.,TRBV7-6,TGTGCCAGCAGCCCTCCCGTCGGGGTAAACATTCAGTACTTC,CASSPPVGVNIQYF
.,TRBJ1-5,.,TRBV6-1,TGTGCCAGCAGTGACCCATCGGGCAATCAGCCCCAGCATTTT,CASSDPSGNQPQHF
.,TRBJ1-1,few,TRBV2,TGTGCCAGCGAGTATGCCTCTGAAGCTTTCTTT,CASEYASEAFF
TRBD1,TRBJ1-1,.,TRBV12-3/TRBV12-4,TGTGCCAGCAGTCAACCGGGACAGGGAGGCACTGAAGCTTTCTTT,CASSQPGQGGTEAFF
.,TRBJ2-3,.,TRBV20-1,TGCAGTGCTAGTACCCCTTCCGGGCTCAACACAGATACGCAGTATTTT,CSASTPSGLNTDTQYF
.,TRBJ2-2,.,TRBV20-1,TGCAGTTCGTATCAAGTGAACACCGGGGAGCTGTTTTTT,CSSYQVNTGELFF
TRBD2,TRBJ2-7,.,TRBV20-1,TGCAGTGCTAGAGGGGCGGGAGTACGACACGAGCAGTACTTC,CSARGAGVRHEQYF
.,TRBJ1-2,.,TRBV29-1,TGCAGCGTTGGATCCAGGTATGAAGGCTACACCTTC,CSVGSRYEGYTF
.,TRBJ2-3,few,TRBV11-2,TGTGCCAGCAGCTTAAATGGGGGGGCCCGCCGCGGGGATACGCAGTATTTT,CASSLNGGARRGDTQYF
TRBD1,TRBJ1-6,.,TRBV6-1,TGTGCCAGCAGTCCCCAGGGGGGCAGGTCCCCCCTCCACTTT,CASSPQGGRSPLHF
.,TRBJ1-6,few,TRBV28,TGTGCCAGCAGAGATCAGAGAGGTTCACCCCTCCACTTT,CASRDQRGSPLHF
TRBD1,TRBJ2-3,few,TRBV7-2,TGTGCCAGCAGCTTAAGGCGGGCGCAGGGGGCGGGCACAGATACGCAGTATTTT,CASSLRRAQGAGTDTQYF
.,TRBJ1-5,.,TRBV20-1,TGCAGTGCTACCAGTCGGGATAATCAGCCCCAGCATTTT,CSATSRDNQPQHF
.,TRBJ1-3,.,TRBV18,TGTGCCAGCTCACCAGCACAGGGTGACACCATATATTTT,CASSPAQGDTIYF
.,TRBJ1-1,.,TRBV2,TGTGCCAGCAGGGCAGGGGCTGAAGCTTTCTTT,CASRAGAEAFF
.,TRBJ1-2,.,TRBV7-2,TGTGCCAGCACCCTACAACGGGCGGGAACCCGAAGTGTCTATGGCTACACCTTC,CASTLQRAGTRSVYGYTF
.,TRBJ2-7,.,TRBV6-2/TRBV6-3,TGTGCCAGCTCTGCAACTAGTAGATCCTACGACGAGCAGTACTTC,CASSATSRSYDEQYF
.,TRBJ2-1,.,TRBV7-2,TGTGCCAGCAGCTTAATGTTGTCGGATCGTGAGCAGTTCTTC,CASSLMLSDREQFF
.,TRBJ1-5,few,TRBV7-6,TGTGCCAGCAGCTTAGTCGGCGTTGGGGAATATAGCAATCAGCCCCAGCATTTT,CASSLVGVGEYSNQPQHF
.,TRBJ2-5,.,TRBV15,TGTGCCACCAGCAGATCTCGACTCCAAGAGACCCAGTACTTC,CATSRSRLQETQYF
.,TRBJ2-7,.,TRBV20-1,TGCAGTGCTAGAGATGGATGGGCCAGGAGCCTGAGGGAGCAGTACTTC,CSARDGWARSLREQYF
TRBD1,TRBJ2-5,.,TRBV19,TGTGCCACCCGGGGACAGATCCAAGAGACCCAGTACTTC,CATRGQIQETQYF
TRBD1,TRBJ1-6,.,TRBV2,TGTGCCAGCCTTACAGGGGATACTTCACCCCTCCACTTT,CASLTGDTSPLHF
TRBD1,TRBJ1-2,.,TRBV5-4,TGTGCCAGCAGCTCCGGGACAGATCTTTATGGCTACACCTTC,CASSSGTDLYGYTF
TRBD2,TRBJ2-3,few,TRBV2,TGTGCCAGCGGGAGACTAGCGGGGGGGCAAGATACGCAGTATTTT,CASGRLAGGQDTQYF
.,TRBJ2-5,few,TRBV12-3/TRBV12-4,TGTGCCAGCAGTCCGAGACGGATCCAAGAGACCCAGTACTTC,CASSPRRIQETQYF
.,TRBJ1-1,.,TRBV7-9,TGTGCCAGCAGCCCCAAAGACCGGAACACTGAAGCTTTCTTT,CASSPKDRNTEAFF
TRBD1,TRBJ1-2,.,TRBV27,TGTGCCAGCAGTCCGACAGGGCCCGTGGACTATGGCTACACCTTC,CASSPTGPVDYGYTF
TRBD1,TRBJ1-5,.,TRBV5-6,TGTGCCAGCAGCTCCCGGGACAGATATCAGCCCCAGCATTTT,CASSSRDRYQPQHF
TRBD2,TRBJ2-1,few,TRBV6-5,TGTGCCAGCAGTTACTCGGGAGTGATTAGCGGGATAAATGAGCAGTTCTTC,CASSYSGVISGINEQFF
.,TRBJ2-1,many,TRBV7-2,TGTGCCAGCAGCCTCGGGGAGAGCTCCTACAATGAGCAGTTCTTC,CASSLGESSYNEQFF
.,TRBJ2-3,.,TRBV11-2,TGTGCCAGCGCCCGGGGGGCATGGACAGATACGCAGTATTTT,CASARGAWTDTQYF
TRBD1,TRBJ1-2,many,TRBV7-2,TGTGCCAGCAGCCAACCGCCGGGACAGGTCTATGGCTACACCTTC,CASSQPPGQVYGYTF
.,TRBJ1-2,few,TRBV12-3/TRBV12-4,TGTGCCAGCAGACCAGGGGATGACTATGGCTACACCTTC,CASRPGDDYGYTF
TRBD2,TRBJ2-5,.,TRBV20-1,TGCAGTGCCTCTCTTCGTGGCGGGAGGGAAGAGACCCAGTACTTC,CSASLRGGREETQYF
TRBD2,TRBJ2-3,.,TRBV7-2,TGTGCCAGCAGCTTATTGGGGGGGATTAGCACAGATACGCAGTATTTT,CASSLLGGISTDTQYF
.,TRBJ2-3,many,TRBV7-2,TGTGCCAGCAGCTTAGTGGGTGGGCGGGGAAGATCAGATACGCAGTATTTT,CASSLVGGRGRSDTQYF
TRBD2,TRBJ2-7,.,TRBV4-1,TGCGCCAGCAGCCCCGGACTAGCGGATACCTACGAGCAGTACTTC,CASSPGLADTYEQYF
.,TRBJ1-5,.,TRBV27,TGTGCCAGCAGTTCTCAGACACAGGCGCCGGGACAGCCCCAGCATTTT,CASSSQTQAPGQPQHF
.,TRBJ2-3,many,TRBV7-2,TGTGCCAGCACCACCGGGACTCCCACAGATACGCAGTATTTT,CASTTGTPTDTQYF
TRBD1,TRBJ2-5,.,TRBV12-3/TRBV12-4,TGTGCCAGCTCCCCGGACAGGGGCGAAGGGGAGACCCAGTACTTC,CASSPDRGEGETQYF
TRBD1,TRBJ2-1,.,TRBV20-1,TGCAGTGCTAGGGGACAGGGGAAGAGGGATGAGCAGTTCTTC,CSARGQGKRDEQFF
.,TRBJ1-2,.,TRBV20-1,TGCAGTGCTTCCGAACCCGAGAACTATGGCTACACCTTC,CSASEPENYGYTF
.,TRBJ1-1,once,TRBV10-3,TGTGCCATCAGCGCCAAGAGCGACACTGAAGCTTTCTTT,CAISAKSDTEAFF
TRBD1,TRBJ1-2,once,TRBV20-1,TGCAGTGCTAAAACAGGGGGTTGGTATGGCTACACCTTC,CSAKTGGWYGYTF